The entry below describes one TCR beta chain. The specificity of this receptor is unknown. No clone much larger than this one lies a single base away; base qualities are absent. This specimen comes from a study of blood T cell repertoires in COVID-19 (dated by TCRdb to 2018 to 2021). Study-wide context: The collaborator samples originated in the United States, Italy and Spain and spanned the acute and convalescent phases of COVID-19. The prospective study material was composed of cDNA or gDNA derived from T cells, B-cell-depleted T cells, or PBMCs. HLA class I and class II types, where available, came from metadata supplied by the sample provider rather than from assay-based typing. Samples came from the ongoing ImmuneRACE study (first 160 participants) plus 1,254 subjects from 6 global collaborators. The repertoires were released in a freely available public database intended as a resource for research on the immune response to SARS-CoV-2. A de-identified subject ID, COVID-19 status, age in years and sex were almost always included in the sample metadata. The dataset comprised deeply sampled blood TCRbeta repertoires from subjects exposed to, actively infected with, or recovered from COVID-19.

TCRbeta CDR3 regions were amplified from genomic DNA by means of the immunoSEQ Assay, a bias-controlled multiplex PCR. Processing in the source paper ran as follows. Nucleated cell counts per sample were estimated from amplification of reference gene primers within the assay. To quantify the absolute abundance of each unique TCRbeta CDR3 rearrangement, sequence reads were collapsed and filtered. For each sample, productive Simpson clonality was calculated as the square root of Simpson's diversity index across productive rearrangements. TCRdb carries this immuneACCESS record with in-frame sequences only. Its versions omit some clonotypes, under half of them owing to an unresolved V gene in the studies checked, with the rest unexplained. From that table come the V and J calls and clone size; the DNA was used to work out D and trimming. This sample has 270,000 or so clones in its table, and 83% of those were observed once. Roughly 9.4% of the sample is taken by the ten largest.

Overall results and qualifications from the work: Clinical and demographic metadata were provided uncurated, with the amount varying by source and participant.

Another Seattle source contributed samples from volunteer blood donors who had recovered from COVID-19. Each collaborating institution followed its own protocols to collect whole blood in K2EDTA tubes. Collaborator samples were shipped for TCRbeta analysis as frozen whole blood, isolated PBMCs, or DNA extracted from either sample type. The sample was peripheral blood. The sequence was obtained from a woman aged 45 to 65 who had recovered from COVID-19.

The CDR3 in this case is CASSYRTSVTDTQYF. The DNA is as follows: TGTGCCAGCAGTTACAGGACTAGCGTGACAGATACGCAGTATTTT. Recombination joined TRBV6-2 or TRBV6-3 with TRBJ2-3; TRBD2 agrees with 9 junctional bases. The CDR3, from cysteine to phenylalanine, totals 15 residues. The only DNA kept is the CDR3, 45 bases in frame from the first base. The germline V gene yields MNHEY for CDR1 and SVGEGT for CDR2. The V end gives up 2 bases and the J end 3 bases, leaving 3 bases in the junction not matched to a gene.